This T cell receptor (beta chain) was observed in a study of T cells after yellow fever vaccination. TCRdb itself ran the 5' RACE reads through MiXCR, one entry per CDR3 protein. The table includes about 130,000 distinct CDR3 sequences, roughly 9% detected once. This clonotype has more than one count but fewer than ten. From germline, CDR1 is SGHVS and CDR2 FNYEAQ. The CDR3 consists of 16 residues. V was cut by 4 bases and J by 4 bases, with 16 bases left in between. The sequencing used CD8+ T cells sorted from PBMCs, collected on the day of the yellow fever booster vaccination. J is TRBJ2-2 and V is TRBV7-6; D possibly corresponds to TRBD2 (7 bases). This TCR was recovered from a man younger than 35 who received the YFV17D yellow fever vaccine. CDR3 protein: CASSSPGGPGTGELFF. The CDR3 DNA reads TGTGCCAGCAGCTCACCCGGGGGGCCCGGCACCGGGGAGCTGTTTTTT. Drawing the rest from reference TRBV7-6 and TRBJ2-2, the complete variable domain is GAGVSQSPRYKVTKRGQDVALRCDPISGHVSLYWYRQALGQGPEFLTYFNYEAQQDKSGLPNDRFSAERPEGSISTLTIQRTEQRDSAMYRCASSSPGGPGTGELFFGEGSRLTVL.